A single T cell receptor beta chain is shown here with its context. Germline CDR1 MDHEN, CDR2 SYDVKM. Trimming took 7 bases from V and 5 from J, leaving 18 bases between them. The length of the CDR3 is 14 residues. These data come from a study of T cell changes during pregnancy in multiple sclerosis. Sequencing used immunoSEQ multiplex PCR; TCRdb keeps in-frame clones, though not all of them. The table lists over 35,000 clones, around 92% of them singletons, with around 0.47% in the top ten. The material was CD4+ T cells from peripheral blood mononuclear cells, obtained in the second trimester of pregnancy. The receptor's source is a female donor in good health, enrolled as a control in a pregnancy study. This chain joins TRBV28 and TRBJ2-7; D is perhaps TRBD2 (7 bases). CDR3 DNA sequence: TGTGCCAGCACCGGGGGGCAGGGGTTGGACGAGCAGTACTTC. The encoded protein is CASTGGQGLDEQYF. The full variable domain, completed using reference TRBV28 and TRBJ2-7, is DVKVTQSSRYLVKRTGEKVFLECVQDMDHENMFWYRQDPGLGLRLIYFSYDVKMKEKGDIPEGYSVSREKKERFSLILESASTNQTSMYLCASTGGQGLDEQYFGPGTRLTVT.